This T cell receptor beta chain was sequenced in a study of cytotoxic CD8 clonotypes in ibrutinib-treated CLL. The source of around 2 micrograms of genomic DNA for TCR beta libraries was cryopreserved PBMCs. Sequenced by immunoSEQ multiplex PCR; TCRdb stores in-frame clones only, minus some. The sample yields about 120,000 clones, about 50% seen once. Germline assignment: CDR1 SEHNR and CDR2 FQNEAQ (reference sequence). J lost 6 bases, V lost 6 bases, and 8 bases had no gene match. The CDR3 runs to 15 residues. Sequences were derived from PBMCs, sampled after 24 months of ibrutinib treatment. This clonotype originated in a human donor with chronic lymphocytic leukemia. This sequence joins TRBV7-9 and TRBJ2-1, with 10 bases fitting TRBD1. The CDR3 bases are TGTGCCAGCAGTATAGGTCGGACAGGGGGCAATGAGCAGTTCTTC. This translates into CASSIGRTGGNEQFF.